A single sample is the source of the 10 T cell receptor beta chains below, sequenced in a study of PD-1 blockade in classical Hodgkin lymphoma. Produced via immunoSEQ multiplex PCR; TCRdb's table is partial and in-frame only. The sample lists about 41,000 clones; roughly 80% were seen once. Every single patient, without exception, relapsed after autologous stem cell transplantation, and brentuximab vedotin exposure varied. The sequences come from peripheral blood mononuclear cells (PBMCs), collected at baseline. The receptors stem from a human donor with classical Hodgkin lymphoma.

The chain carries TRBV18 and TRBJ1-2, with 9 bases identical to TRBD1. Trimming cost V 8 bases and J 8 bases; bases outside gene matches: 9. Germline loops: CDR1 KGHSH, CDR2 LQKENI. The CDR3 has 13 residues. The DNA for the CDR3 is TGTGCCAGCCGGACAGGGGAAGTGGTGGGCTACACCTTC. Protein sequence: CASRTGEVVGYTF.

The chain joins TRBV14 to TRBJ2-1; a weak D match, TRBD1 (6 bases). Germline V gene sequence: CDR1 SGHDN, CDR2 FVKESK. V lost 7 bases and J 10 bases, leaving 20 bases between the germline ends. The CDR3 has 14 amino acids. The CDR3 loop reads CASNLGGVRGEQFF. The CDR3 DNA sequence: TGTGCCAGCAACTTAGGGGGAGTTAGGGGAGAGCAGTTCTTC.

V and J are TRBV6-6 and TRBJ2-7; the match to TRBD2 covers 10 bases. Germline CDR1 reads MNHNY; CDR2 reads SVGAGI (reference sequence). This CDR3 has 15 residues. Germline trimming cut 6 bases from V and 2 bases from J; bases unmatched to any gene: 7. This chain's CDR3 is CASRLLAGIAYEQYF. The CDR3 DNA is TGTGCCAGCAGATTACTAGCGGGAATTGCCTACGAGCAGTACTTC.

This clone has a handful of counts. The chain recombines TRBV28 with TRBJ1-3; D uncertain. V was clipped by 8 bases and J by 3 bases, with 8 bases between them. Germline CDR1 and CDR2: MDHEN and SYDVKM. The CDR3 consists of 12 residues. This CDR3 is CASSRSGNTIYF. CDR3 in DNA: TGTGCCAGCTCTAGGAGTGGAAACACCATATATTTT. Complete variable domain (other parts from reference TRBV28 and TRBJ1-3): DVKVTQSSRYLVKRTGEKVFLECVQDMDHENMFWYRQDPGLGLRLIYFSYDVKMKEKGDIPEGYSVSREKKERFSLILESASTNQTSMYLCASSRSGNTIYFGEGSWLTVV.

The chain joins TRBV30 to TRBJ2-3; TRBD1 matches 9 bases. The CDR3 runs 13 residues. V was pared by 5 bases and J by 1 base, with 1 base of the junction left unmatched. Looked up from germline, CDR1 is GTSNPN and CDR2 is SVGIG (reference sequence). Here the CDR3 reads CAWDRGGTDTQYF. Here the CDR3 DNA reads TGTGCCTGGGACAGGGGGGGCACAGATACGCAGTATTTT.

The table lists this clone with a count of one. V usage is TRBV7-8 and J usage is TRBJ1-1; a weak D match, TRBD1 (6 bases). The CDR3 totals 16 residues. Trimming removed 4 bases at V and 0 bases at J, with 15 bases between. Looked up from germline, CDR1 is SGHVS and CDR2 is FQNEAQ. CDR3 sequence (DNA): TGTGCCAGCAGCTCAGATCCCGGACAGCTGAACACTGAAGCTTTCTTT. Encoded protein: CASSSDPGQLNTEAFF. Based on the CDR3 plus reference TRBV7-8 and TRBJ1-1, the full variable domain is GAGVSQSPRYKVAKRGQDVALRCDPISGHVSLFWYQQALGQGPEFLTYFQNEAQLDKSGLPSDRFFAERPEGSVSTLKIQRTQQEDSAVYLCASSSDPGQLNTEAFFGQGTRLTVV.

This sequence joins TRBV6-7 and TRBJ2-3; TRBD2 is a possible D gene (5 bases). TRBV6-7 carries the ORF label, with uncertain function. V was shortened by 2 bases and J by 6 bases, with 9 bases between the two germline ends. The CDR3 has 13 amino acids. CDR3 DNA sequence: TGTGCCAGCAGTTACCAACCTAGCGATACGCAGTATTTT. Encoded protein: CASSYQPSDTQYF.

CDR3 in amino acids: CASSIGGGGYGYTF. The CDR3 nucleotides are TGTGCCAGTAGTATAGGTGGGGGCGGCTATGGCTACACCTTC. The chain is built from TRBV19 and TRBJ1-2, with D perhaps TRBD1 (6 bases). V was pared by 1 base and J by 4 bases, with 10 bases between. The CDR3 is made up of 14 amino acids. CDR1 is LNHDA and CDR2 is SQIVND in the germline V gene (reference sequence).

With respect to this clone: The junction does not match germline at one end; this may be a read error. The genes are TRBV7-7 and TRBJ2-1; tentatively, D is TRBD2 (6 bases). This CDR3 region has 14 residues. The germline CDR1 and CDR2 sequences are SSHAT and FNYEAQ (reference sequence). This CDR3 is CASSAGGKVNEQFF. The DNA of the CDR3 is TGTGCTAGCAGCGCTGGGGGGAAAGTGAATGAGCAGTTCTTC.

The J gene is TRBJ2-1, the V gene TRBV7-9, with TRBD2 identical over 8 bases. V lost 5 bases and J lost 9; bases outside the gene matches: 12. CDR3 length: 15 amino acids. Germline-derived CDR1 and CDR2 are SEHNR and FQNEAQ (reference sequence). The CDR3 DNA reads as TGTGCCAGCAGCCCCTTTGCGGGGGGACCGGGTGAGCAGTTCTTC. It is translated as CASSPFAGGPGEQFF.